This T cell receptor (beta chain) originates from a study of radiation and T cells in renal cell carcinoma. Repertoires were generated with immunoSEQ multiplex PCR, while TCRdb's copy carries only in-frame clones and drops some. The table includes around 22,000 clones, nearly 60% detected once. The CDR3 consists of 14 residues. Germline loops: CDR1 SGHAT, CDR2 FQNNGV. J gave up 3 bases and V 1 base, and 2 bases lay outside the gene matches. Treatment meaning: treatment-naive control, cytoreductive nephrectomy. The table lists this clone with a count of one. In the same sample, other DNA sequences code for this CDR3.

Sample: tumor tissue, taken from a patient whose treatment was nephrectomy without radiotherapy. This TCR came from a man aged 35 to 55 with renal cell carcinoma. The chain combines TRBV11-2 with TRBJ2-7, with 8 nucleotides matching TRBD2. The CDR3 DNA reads TGTGCCAGCAGCTTAGGGCTAGCGGGCTACGAGCAGTACTTC. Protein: CASSLGLAGYEQYF.